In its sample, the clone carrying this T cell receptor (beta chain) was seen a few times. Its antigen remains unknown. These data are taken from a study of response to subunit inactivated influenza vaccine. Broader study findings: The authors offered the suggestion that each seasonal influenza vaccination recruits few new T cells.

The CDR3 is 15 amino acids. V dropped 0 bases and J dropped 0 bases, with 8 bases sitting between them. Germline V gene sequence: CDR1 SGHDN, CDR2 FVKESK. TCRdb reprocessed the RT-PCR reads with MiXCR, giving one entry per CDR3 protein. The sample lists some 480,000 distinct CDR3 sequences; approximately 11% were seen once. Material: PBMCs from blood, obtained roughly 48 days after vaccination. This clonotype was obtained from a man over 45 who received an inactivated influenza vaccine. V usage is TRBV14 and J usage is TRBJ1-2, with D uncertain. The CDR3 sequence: CASSQEGRPNYGYTF. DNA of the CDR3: TGTGCCAGCAGCCAAGAAGGCAGACCTAACTATGGCTACACCTTC.